Listed here are 13 T cell receptor beta chains from one sample, sequenced in a study of shared clonotypes between healthy human individuals. TCRdb's table, derived via immunoSEQ multiplex PCR, lists solely in-frame clones and lacks some. Of approximately 2.1 million clones in the sample, roughly 93% are singletons; the top ten hold about 0.41%. The source material was naive CD4+ T cells from PBMCs. Subset indicated: CD45RA+ positively selected. These TCRs come from a man aged 18 to 35 in good health. Some clones in this sample may be carry-over from other donors' samples.

V is TRBV14 and J is TRBJ2-7; weak D call: TRBD2 (6 bases). The length of the CDR3 is 14 residues. Germline V gives CDR1 SGHDN, CDR2 FVKESK. The V gene lost 0 bases and the J gene lost 4 bases, with 10 bases spanning the gap. The CDR3 DNA reads TGTGCCAGCAGCCAAGATCAACGGGGGTACGAGCAGTACTTC. Amino acid sequence: CASSQDQRGYEQYF.

This chain links TRBV15 with TRBJ1-1; D not resolved. The CDR3 length is 14 residues. Germline assignment: CDR1 LNHNV and CDR2 YYDKDF (reference sequence). V was cut by 1 base and J by 7 bases, with 13 bases left in between. The CDR3 region is CATSRVPEAIEAFF. The CDR3 nucleotides are TGTGCCACCAGCAGAGTTCCGGAGGCTATTGAAGCTTTCTTT. The whole variable domain, filled in from reference TRBV15 and TRBJ1-1, reads DAMVIQNPRYQVTQFGKPVTLSCSQTLNHNVMYWYQQKSSQAPKLLFHYYDKDFNNEADTPDNFQSRRPNTSFCFLDIRSPGLGDTAMYLCATSRVPEAIEAFFGQGTRLTVV.

This clone turned up a few times. The rearrangement joins TRBV27 to TRBJ1-1; D unresolved. The V end was cut by 5 bases, the J end by 1 base, with 11 bases between. Germline CDR1 MNHEY, CDR2 SMNVEV (reference sequence). CDR3 length equals 14 residues. CDR3 protein: CASSLLGENTEAFF. CDR3 nucleotides: TGTGCCAGCAGTCTCCTCGGGGAGAACACTGAAGCTTTCTTT.

The rearrangement links TRBV6-1 to TRBJ1-4; D might be TRBD1 (6 bases). Between the trimmed V and J ends, which lost 4 bases and 3 bases, there was a span of 15 bases. The germline V gene encodes CDR1 MNHNS and CDR2 SASEGT. The CDR3 is 16 residues long. The CDR3 sequence is CASSGAGVSANEKLFF. The CDR3 coding sequence is TGTGCCAGCAGTGGGGCAGGGGTGTCCGCTAATGAAAAACTGTTTTTT.

The gene calls are TRBV12-5 and TRBJ2-3; the match to TRBD2 covers 8 bases. After removal of 6 bases from V and 4 bases from J, the junction contained 6 bases not matched to a gene. This CDR3 is 14 amino acids long. Germline V gives CDR1 LGHNT, CDR2 FRNRAP. CDR3 nucleotides: TGTGCTAGTGGCCCCGGGGGGGTAGCAGATACGCAGTATTTT. It codes for CASGPGGVADTQYF.

Comments on this clone: Other nucleotide sequences from this sample produce the same CDR3. The J gene is TRBJ1-2, the V gene TRBV2; possibly TRBD1 for D (6 bases). The CDR3 length is 13 residues. The ends were cut back, 8 bases at V and 2 bases at J, with 12 bases in the middle. From germline, CDR1 is SNHLY and CDR2 FYNNEI. The CDR3 DNA reads TGTGCCAGCCGCGGGGGGGCAAACTATGGCTACACCTTC. Amino acids: CASRGGANYGYTF.

The gene calls are TRBV5-1 and TRBJ2-1; 8 bases fit TRBD2. V lost 4 bases to trimming and J lost 2 bases; unmatched junction nucleotides: 5. Germline V CDR1 and CDR2: SGHRS, YFSETQ. The CDR3 runs 15 residues. The CDR3 is CASSEAGVAYNEQFF. DNA for the CDR3: TGCGCCAGCAGCGAAGCGGGAGTTGCCTACAATGAGCAGTTCTTC.

The chain uses TRBV7-8 and TRBJ2-7, with TRBD1 matching over 9 bases. The CDR3 sequence is 16 residues long. With 3 bases clipped from V and 2 bases from J, the junction kept 8 bases outside the gene matches. The germline CDR1 and CDR2 sequences are SGHVS and FQNEAQ. For the CDR3, the DNA is TGTGCCAGCAGCTTGTTCTGGACAGGGGACACCTACGAGCAGTACTTC. Translating gives CASSLFWTGDTYEQYF.

This clone was counted between two and nine times. This chain uses TRBV30 with TRBJ2-2, with 9 positions matching TRBD2. V trimming: 5 bases; J trimming: 3 bases; junction bases outside the gene matches: 4. Germline CDR1 is GTSNPN and CDR2 is SVGIG (reference sequence). This CDR3 is built from 14 residues. The CDR3 region is CAWEGLADTGELFF. The CDR3, as DNA: TGTGCCTGGGAGGGACTAGCAGACACCGGGGAGCTGTTTTTT. Together with reference TRBV30 and TRBJ2-2, the CDR3 gives the full variable domain: SQTIHQWPATLVQPVGSPLSLECTVEGTSNPNLYWYRQAAGRGLQLLFYSVGIGQISSEVPQNLSASRPQDRQFILSSKKLLLSDSGFYLCAWEGLADTGELFFGEGSRLTVL.

A note on this clone: This specimen includes other DNA sequences encoding the same CDR3. The chain carries TRBV5-1 and TRBJ1-1; D gene ambiguous. The CDR3 sequence is 14 residues long. Trimming removed 0 bases from V and 3 bases from J, with 9 bases in between. Per germline, CDR1 SGHRS and CDR2 YFSETQ. The CDR3 DNA reads as TGCGCCAGCAGCTTGGACGGCTCCTACACTGAAGCTTTCTTT. Its protein product is CASSLDGSYTEAFF.

Remarks on this clone: Distinct nucleotide sequences in the sample also encode this CDR3. This chain connects TRBV28 to TRBJ2-7; 7 bases line up with TRBD1. The CDR3 loop spans 12 amino acids. V was clipped by 5 bases and J by 6 bases; unmatched bases: 4. Looked up from germline, CDR1 is MDHEN and CDR2 is SYDVKM. CDR3 loop: CASSRTGVEQYF. CDR3 DNA sequence: TGTGCCAGCAGTCGCACAGGGGTCGAGCAGTACTTC.

The rearrangement links TRBV5-1 to TRBJ2-1, with TRBD1 identical over 7 bases. The CDR3 is made up of 16 amino acids. Trimming removed 0 bases from V and 3 bases from J; junction bases left unmatched: 6. Per germline, CDR1 SGHRS and CDR2 YFSETQ. CDR3 sequence reads: CASSLGDSAFYNEQFF. The CDR3 DNA reads as TGCGCCAGCAGCTTGGGGGACAGTGCCTTCTACAATGAGCAGTTCTTC. The whole variable domain, filled in from reference TRBV5-1 and TRBJ2-1, reads KAGVTQTPRYLIKTRGQQVTLSCSPISGHRSVSWYQQTPGQGLQFLFEYFSETQRNKGNFPGRFSGRQFSNSRSEMNVSTLELGDSALYLCASSLGDSAFYNEQFFGPGTRLTVL.

V gene TRBV6-1 combines with J gene TRBJ2-5; the D gene is possibly TRBD1 (5 bases). CDR3 length equals 15 residues. Germline V CDR1 and CDR2: MNHNS, SASEGT. The V end lost 4 bases, the J end lost 0 bases, and 12 bases lay between the germline ends. The CDR3 reads CASSAGNRNQETQYF. In DNA form, the CDR3 reads TGTGCCAGCAGTGCTGGGAACAGGAACCAAGAGACCCAGTACTTC.